Listed here is a single TCR beta chain. Its matching antigen is unknown. Each CDR3 protein is one row after TCRdb ran MiXCR on the 5' RACE reads. Here the sample spans about 330,000 distinct CDR3 sequences, under 8.5% being singletons. The entry originates in a study of CD8 T cells in ankylosing spondylitis. The CDR3 is 15 amino acids. V lost 2 bases and J lost 7, with 18 bases in between. Germline V gene sequence: CDR1 MDHEN, CDR2 SYDVKM. Study-level results: From matched ankylosing spondylitis synovial fluid, disease-linked clones were reportedly recovered at significantly enriched levels. Researchers report that disease-linked clones proved CD8+ and relatively rare in peripheral blood. For ankylosing spondylitis blood, a TCR beta motif of roughly 8 highly homologous variants appeared characteristic. In reactive arthritis synovial fluid and blood, some motif variants had been reported before.

The source is a male donor with ankylosing spondylitis. Source material: blood, either unsorted or a sorted T cell fraction (not recorded which). The V and J genes are TRBV28 and TRBJ2-7; the D gene is possibly TRBD2 (6 bases). The CDR3 nucleotides are TGTGCCAGCAGTTTAATGGGAGGACTTCTACGGGAGCAGTACTTC. Protein: CASSLMGGLLREQYF.